This TCR beta chain was documented in a study of blood T cells in healthy people across ages. Study results and caveats: Unsorted PBMCs blocked a conclusive comparison of naive and antigen-experienced cells.

A second PCR, run for about 7 to 11 cycles, used a sample-barcoded 5' primer plus a J-beta primer mix. TCRdb called the 5' RACE reads again in MiXCR, with one record for every CDR3 protein. The table has 780,000 or so distinct CDR3 sequences, around three fifths seen once. Remarks on this clonotype: As yet, its antigen is unknown. Germline and junction disagree at one end, which may indicate a read error.

The CDR3 runs 13 residues. Germline V lookup: CDR1 DFQATT, CDR2 SNEGSKA (reference sequence). Sequences were obtained from blood. This clonotype was sampled from a man aged 40-50 years in good health. V and J are TRBV20-1 and TRBJ2-3; TRBD2 matches 8 bases. The CDR3 is CSAQSGGADAQYF. The CDR3 DNA is TGCAGTGCCCAAAGCGGGGGAGCAGATGCGCAGTATTTT.